The T cell receptor beta chain described here comes from a study of blood T cell repertoires in COVID-19. Looking at the study overall: Whether acute or convalescent, the COVID-19 samples came from the United States, Italy and Spain. From T cells, B-cell-depleted T cells, or PBMCs came the material, which was cDNA or gDNA.

Original processing methods: Counts of nucleated cells, estimated from reference gene primer amplification, were obtained. Sequenced by immunoSEQ multiplex PCR; TCRdb stores in-frame clones only, minus some. V and J calls and clone size follow that table, whereas D and trimming were derived from the DNA. Seen here are just over 95,000 clones, around 81% observed once, and the top ten hold 4.1%. This CDR3 has 13 residues. Per germline, CDR1 SGHDT and CDR2 YYEEEE. V lost 0 bases, J lost 8 bases, and 4 bases stayed unmatched. This chain links TRBV5-6 with TRBJ1-2; 7 bases fit TRBD1. What was sequenced was peripheral blood. The TCR sequence derives from a man aged 55 to 70 with acute or convalescent COVID-19. CDR3 sequence reads: CASSLGTGKGYTF. For the CDR3, the DNA is TGTGCCAGCAGCTTGGGGACAGGCAAAGGCTACACCTTC.